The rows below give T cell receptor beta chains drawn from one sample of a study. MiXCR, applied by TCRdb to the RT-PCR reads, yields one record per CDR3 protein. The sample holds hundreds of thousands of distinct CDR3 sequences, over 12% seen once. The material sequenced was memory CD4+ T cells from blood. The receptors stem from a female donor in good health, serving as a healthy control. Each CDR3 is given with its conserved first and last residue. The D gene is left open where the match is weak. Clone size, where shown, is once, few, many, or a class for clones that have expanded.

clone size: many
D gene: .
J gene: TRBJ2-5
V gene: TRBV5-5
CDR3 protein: CASSLNFQETQYF
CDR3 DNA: TGTGCCAGCAGCTTGAACTTTCAAGAGACCCAGTACTTC

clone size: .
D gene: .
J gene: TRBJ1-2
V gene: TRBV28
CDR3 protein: CASSLEAVTYGYTF
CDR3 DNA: TGTGCCAGCAGTTTAGAGGCAGTAACCTATGGCTACACCTTC

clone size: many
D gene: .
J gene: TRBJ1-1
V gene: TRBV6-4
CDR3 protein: CASRLEMNTEAFF
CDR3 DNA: TGTGCCAGCAGATTGGAGATGAACACTGAAGCTTTCTTT

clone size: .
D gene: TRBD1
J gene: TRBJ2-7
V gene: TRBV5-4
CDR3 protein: CASSLGTGGRAREQYF
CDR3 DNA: TGTGCCAGCAGCCTCGGGACAGGGGGCCGGGCCCGCGAGCAGTACTTC

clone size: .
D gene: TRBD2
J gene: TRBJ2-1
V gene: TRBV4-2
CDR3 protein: CASSQDPASGISRGEQFF
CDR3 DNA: TGTGCCAGCAGCCAAGATCCGGCTAGCGGAATTTCTAGGGGTGAGCAGTTCTTC

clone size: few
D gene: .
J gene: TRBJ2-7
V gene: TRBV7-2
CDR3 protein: CASSYLTGFEQYF
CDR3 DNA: TGTGCCAGCAGCTACCTCACAGGGTTCGAGCAGTACTTC

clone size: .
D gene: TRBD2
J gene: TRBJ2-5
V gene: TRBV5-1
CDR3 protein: CASSLIKAGVETQYF
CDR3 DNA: TGCGCCAGCAGCTTGATTAAGGCGGGAGTGGAGACCCAGTACTTC

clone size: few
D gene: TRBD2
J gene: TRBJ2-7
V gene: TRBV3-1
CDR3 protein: CASSQPGTSGSFYEQYF
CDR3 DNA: TGTGCCAGCAGCCAGCCCGGGACTAGCGGGAGTTTTTACGAGCAGTACTTC

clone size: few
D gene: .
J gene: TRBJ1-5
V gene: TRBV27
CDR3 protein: CASRLRGVGNQPQHF
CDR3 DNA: TGTGCCAGCCGCCTCAGGGGAGTCGGTAATCAGCCCCAGCATTTT

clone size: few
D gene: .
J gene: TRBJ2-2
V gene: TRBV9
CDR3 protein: CASSVGPLDTGELFF
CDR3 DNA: TGTGCCAGCAGCGTAGGCCCCTTGGACACCGGGGAGCTGTTTTTT

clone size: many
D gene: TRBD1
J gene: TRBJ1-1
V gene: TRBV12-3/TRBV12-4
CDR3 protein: CASSLTGGTHTEAFF
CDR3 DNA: TGTGCCAGCAGTTTAACAGGGGGTACACACACTGAAGCTTTCTTT

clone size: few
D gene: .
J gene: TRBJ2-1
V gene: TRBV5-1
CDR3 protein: CASSLASNNEQFF
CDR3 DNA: TGCGCCAGCAGCTTGGCCAGCAACAATGAGCAGTTCTTC

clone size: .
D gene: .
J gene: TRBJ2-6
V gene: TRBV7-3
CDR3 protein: CASSPEWGANVLTF
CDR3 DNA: TGTGCCAGCAGCCCCGAGTGGGGGGCCAACGTCCTGACTTTC

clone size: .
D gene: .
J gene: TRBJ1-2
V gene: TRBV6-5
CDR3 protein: CASRKGANYGYTF
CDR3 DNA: TGTGCCAGCAGGAAGGGGGCTAACTATGGCTACACCTTC

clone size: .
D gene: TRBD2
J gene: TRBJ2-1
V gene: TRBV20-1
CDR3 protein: CSARPMGRRGDEQFF
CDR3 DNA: TGCAGTGCCCGACCAATGGGACGGCGGGGGGATGAGCAGTTCTTC

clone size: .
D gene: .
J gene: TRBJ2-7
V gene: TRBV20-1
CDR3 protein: CSATGTLHLLYEQYF
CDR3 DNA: TGCAGTGCTACGGGCACCCTACATCTTCTCTACGAGCAGTACTTC

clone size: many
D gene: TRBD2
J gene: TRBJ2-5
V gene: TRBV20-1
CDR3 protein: CSATTSGSGTQYF
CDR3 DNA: TGCAGTGCCACGACTAGCGGTAGTGGGACCCAGTACTTC

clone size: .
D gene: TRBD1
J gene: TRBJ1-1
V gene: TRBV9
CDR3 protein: CASSSQRTGGTEAFF
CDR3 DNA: TGTGCCAGCAGCTCGCAGAGGACAGGGGGCACTGAAGCTTTCTTT

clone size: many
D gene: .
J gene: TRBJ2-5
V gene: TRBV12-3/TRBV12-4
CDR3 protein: CASSRTQETQYF
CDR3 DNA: TGTGCCAGCAGTCGCACACAAGAGACCCAGTACTTC